A single sample is the source of the 5 T cell receptor beta chains below, sequenced in a study of cytomegalovirus exposure and HLA in healthy donors. The PCR used 60 Vbeta and 13 Jbeta primers. Clones were read by immunoSEQ multiplex PCR, and TCRdb kept only the in-frame ones, dropping some. The data show roughly 140,000 clones, 63% seen once. Sequenced sample: PBMCs. The source is a woman aged 60 to 75 in good health and CMV-seropositive.

The J gene is TRBJ1-5, the V gene TRBV10-3; D possibly corresponds to TRBD1 (6 bases). The CDR3 is 15 amino acids. Trimming shortened V by 5 bases and J by 5 bases, and 16 bases separated the two germline ends. Germline V gives CDR1 ENHRY, CDR2 SYGVKD. CDR3 sequence (DNA): TGTGCCATCAGTCAATTGGGGGGGCGGGATCAGCCCCAGCATTTT. This gives the protein CAISQLGGRDQPQHF.

This clone was counted between two and nine times. The chain joins TRBV4-1 to TRBJ2-5, with 7 bases identical to TRBD1. Germline loops: CDR1 MGHRA, CDR2 YSYEKL. V was clipped by 0 bases and J by 6 bases; unmatched bases: 4. The CDR3 has 14 residues. The CDR3 protein is CASSQETGQQTQYF. The CDR3 DNA is TGCGCCAGCAGCCAAGAGACAGGGCAGCAGACCCAGTACTTC.

This clone has just one count. The chain joins TRBV7-8 to TRBJ1-1; D may be TRBD1 (5 bases). The V and J ends lost 1 base and 0 bases respectively, with 9 bases between them. The CDR3 extends over 15 amino acids. In germline, CDR1 is SGHVS, CDR2 FQNEAQ. The CDR3 sequence: CASSLGQTMNTEAFF. In DNA, the CDR3 is TGTGCCAGCAGCTTAGGACAGACCATGAACACTGAAGCTTTCTTT.

The rearrangement joins TRBV9 to TRBJ2-1; no firm D call. CDR1 and CDR2 (germline): SGDLS, YYNGEE. With 0 bases removed from V and 6 bases from J, the gap between germline ends came to 4 bases. The CDR3 covers 12 residues. The CDR3 loop reads CASSVAFNEQFF. The CDR3 region has the DNA TGTGCCAGCAGCGTAGCGTTCAATGAGCAGTTCTTC.

This chain joins TRBV7-9 and TRBJ1-4; D unclear. V was cut by 5 bases and J by 5 bases, with 15 bases left in between. CDR1 and CDR2 (germline): SEHNR, FQNEAQ (reference sequence). The CDR3 covers 15 residues. CDR3 region: CASSPIPGTNEKLFF. DNA of the CDR3: TGTGCCAGCAGCCCCATCCCAGGTACCAATGAAAAACTGTTTTTT.